A single sample is the source of the 16 T cell receptor beta chains below, sequenced in a study of blood T cell repertoires in COVID-19. TCRdb's table, derived via immunoSEQ multiplex PCR, lists solely in-frame clones and lacks some. The repertoire consists of approximately 100,000 clones, with more than 60% occurring once and the leading ten covering around 24%. Sequenced material: peripheral blood. These receptor sequences come from a man between 65 and 79 years old with acute or convalescent COVID-19.

This clone was counted once. The chain employs TRBV2 and TRBJ1-6; D is uncertain. The germline V gene has CDR1 SNHLY and CDR2 FYNNEI. Trimming pared 3 bases from V and 8 bases from J, leaving 14 bases between. The CDR3 contains 15 residues. CDR3 in amino acids: CASSDESAGDSPLHF. As DNA, the CDR3 is TGTGCCAGCAGTGATGAGTCAGCCGGAGATTCACCCCTCCACTTT.

The chain employs TRBV7-2 and TRBJ2-7, with D maybe TRBD1 (6 bases). In germline, CDR1 is SGHTA, CDR2 FQGNSA. This CDR3 is 13 amino acids long. The V gene lost 5 bases and the J gene lost 5 bases, with 13 bases spanning the gap. In DNA form, the CDR3 reads TGTGCCAGCAGCGTAAAACGACAGGACGAGCAGTACTTC. Translated, it gives CASSVKRQDEQYF. Using reference TRBV7-2 and TRBJ2-7 for the parts outside the CDR3, the full variable domain is GAGVSQSPSNKVTEKGKDVELRCDPISGHTALYWYRQSLGQGLEFLIYFQGNSAPDKSGLPSDRFSAERTGGSVSTLTIQRTQQEDSAVYLCASSVKRQDEQYFGPGTRLTVT.

This chain connects TRBV19 to TRBJ2-7, with D tentatively TRBD1 (5 bases). V was trimmed by 5 bases and J by 6 bases, leaving 14 bases between them. The CDR3 contains 13 residues. The germline V gene has CDR1 LNHDA and CDR2 SQIVND (reference sequence). The CDR3 region is CASSPVRGPEQYF. The CDR3 coding sequence is TGTGCCAGTAGTCCCGTAAGGGGTCCCGAGCAGTACTTC.

The rearrangement joins TRBV5-5 to TRBJ2-7; 9 nucleotides match TRBD1. Unmatched junction bases numbered 10, after V lost 0 bases and J lost 6 bases. Germline lookup yields CDR1 SGHKS and CDR2 YYEKEE (reference sequence). The CDR3 contains 16 residues. The CDR3 coding sequence is TGTGCCAGCAGCTTGGCCCCTCTTGACAGGGGGATCGAGCAGTACTTC. Residues: CASSLAPLDRGIEQYF.

This clone was seen just once. The chain employs TRBV6-5 and TRBJ1-1; 8 nucleotides match TRBD1. The junction had 6 bases not matched to a gene; V was cut back by 2 bases and J by 1 base. Germline V lookup: CDR1 MNHEY, CDR2 SVGAGI. The CDR3 is 16 residues long. The CDR3: CASSYPGTGSNTEAFF. The CDR3 nucleotides read TGTGCCAGCAGTTACCCCGGGACAGGATCGAACACTGAAGCTTTCTTT.

The rearrangement links TRBV7-8 to TRBJ1-1, with D tentatively TRBD1 (5 bases). The CDR3 extends over 18 amino acids. V gave up 2 bases and J gave up 1 base, with 20 bases separating them. The germline CDR1 and CDR2 sequences are SGHVS and FQNEAQ. CDR3 residues: CASSLKGLVIRTNTEAFF. The CDR3 nucleotides are TGTGCCAGCAGCTTAAAGGGACTGGTAATCCGCACGAACACTGAAGCTTTCTTT.

This clone came up once. The genes are TRBV24-1 and TRBJ1-1; 9 nucleotides agree with TRBD1. Trimming removed 8 bases from V and 0 bases from J; junction bases left unmatched: 3. There are 14 residues in the CDR3. CDR1 is KGHDR, CDR2 SFDVKD, per germline. Here the CDR3 DNA reads TGTGCCACCAAACAGGGGGCTCTGAACACTGAAGCTTTCTTT. Amino acids: CATKQGALNTEAFF.

This clone has only a few counts. This chain connects TRBV6-6 to TRBJ2-7, with TRBD2 as a possible D gene (5 bases). Trimming removed 4 bases from V and 3 bases from J, with 7 bases in between. The CDR3 consists of 12 residues. Germline V CDR1 and CDR2: MNHNY, SVGAGI (reference sequence). CDR3 in amino acids: CASSSDYYEQYF. The DNA for the CDR3 is TGTGCCAGCAGTTCCGACTACTACGAGCAGTACTTC.

This clone was seen only a few times. The chain employs TRBV9 and TRBJ1-2, with 7 bases fitting TRBD1. The germline V gene has CDR1 SGDLS and CDR2 YYNGEE. The trim removed 4 bases at V and 6 bases at J, leaving 15 bases unmatched. The CDR3 is 16 amino acids. The CDR3 spells CASSLYPAEGAHGYTF. In DNA form, the CDR3 reads TGTGCCAGCAGCTTATACCCTGCGGAGGGGGCACATGGCTACACCTTC. The full variable domain, completed using reference TRBV9 and TRBJ1-2, is DSGVTQTPKHLITATGQRVTLRCSPRSGDLSVYWYQQSLDQGLQFLIQYYNGEERAKGNILERFSAQQFPDLHSELNLSSLELGDSALYFCASSLYPAEGAHGYTFGSGTRLTVV.

This clone showed up just a few times. The V gene is TRBV19, the J gene TRBJ1-1; 8 bases agree with TRBD1. J gave up 0 bases and V 6 bases, and 9 bases lay outside the gene matches. The CDR3 runs to 16 residues. In germline, CDR1 is LNHDA, CDR2 SQIVND (reference sequence). In DNA, the CDR3 is TGTGCCAGTAGCCTAGGACAGGGCATGGTGAACACTGAAGCTTTCTTT. As protein: CASSLGQGMVNTEAFF.

This chain uses TRBV12-5 with TRBJ1-1, with D possibly TRBD1 on 5 matching bases. CDR1 is LGHNT, CDR2 FRNRAP, per germline. The CDR3 sequence is 15 residues long. The V end was cut by 3 bases, the J end by 1 base, with 12 bases between. This chain's CDR3 is CASGFLQGPNTEAFF. The CDR3 DNA sequence: TGTGCTAGTGGTTTCCTCCAGGGTCCGAACACTGAAGCTTTCTTT.

The chain's CDR3 is CASSLLSSEAFF. CDR3 coding DNA: TGTGCCAGCAGCTTGTTGAGTTCTGAAGCTTTCTTT. The chain couples TRBV5-6 to TRBJ1-1; no clear D gene. V lost 1 base and J 6 bases, leaving 7 bases between the germline ends. This CDR3 has 12 residues. Germline V gene data show CDR1 as SGHDT and CDR2 as YYEEEE.

The gene calls are TRBV6-4 and TRBJ2-3; D is possibly TRBD1 (6 bases). Trimming left V 0 bases short and J 1 base short, with 11 bases between. Germline V gene data show CDR1 as MRHNA and CDR2 as SNTAGT. The CDR3 has 16 residues. CDR3 DNA sequence: TGTGCCAGCAGTGACTCGGCAGGGGACGGCACAGATACGCAGTATTTT. Amino acid sequence: CASSDSAGDGTDTQYF.

J is TRBJ1-5 and V is TRBV30; D not certain. CDR1 and CDR2 (germline): GTSNPN, SVGIG (reference sequence). The V and J ends lost 1 base and 0 bases respectively, with 16 bases between them. The CDR3 has 17 residues. DNA for the CDR3: TGTGCCTGGAGTGACGACCTGGGCAGAAATAGCAATCAGCCCCAGCATTTT. Residues: CAWSDDLGRNSNQPQHF.

The rearrangement links TRBV19 to TRBJ2-2; 9 bases line up with TRBD2. This CDR3 spans 17 amino acids. With 5 bases clipped from V and 7 bases from J, the junction kept 14 bases outside the gene matches. The germline V gene encodes CDR1 LNHDA and CDR2 SQIVND (reference sequence). CDR3 in amino acids: CASSLTSGPRKGGELFF. CDR3 DNA sequence: TGTGCCAGTAGTTTAACTAGCGGGCCAAGAAAGGGCGGGGAGCTGTTTTTT.

V and J are TRBV5-1 and TRBJ1-4, with D possibly being TRBD1 (5 bases). V lost 5 bases and J 8 bases, leaving 22 bases between the germline ends. This CDR3 has 16 amino acids. In germline, CDR1 is SGHRS, CDR2 YFSETQ. CDR3 residues: CASRLDPFRDLEKLFF. The CDR3 DNA sequence: TGCGCCAGCAGGCTAGACCCCTTCAGGGATCTGGAAAAACTGTTTTTT.